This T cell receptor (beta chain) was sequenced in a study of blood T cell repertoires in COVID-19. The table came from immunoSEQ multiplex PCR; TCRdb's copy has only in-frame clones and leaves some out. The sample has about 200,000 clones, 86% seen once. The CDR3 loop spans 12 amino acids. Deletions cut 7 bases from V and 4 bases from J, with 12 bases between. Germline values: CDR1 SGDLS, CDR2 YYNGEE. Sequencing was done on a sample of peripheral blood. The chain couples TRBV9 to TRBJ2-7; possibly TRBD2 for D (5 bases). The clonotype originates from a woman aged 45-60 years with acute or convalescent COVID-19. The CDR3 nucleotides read TGTGCCAGCGGAGGTAGCTTTTACGAGCAGTACTTC. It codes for CASGGSFYEQYF.